This T cell receptor (beta chain) is from a study of cytomegalovirus exposure and HLA in healthy donors. The CDR3 is 15 amino acids. Unmatched junction bases numbered 9, after V lost 3 bases and J lost 8 bases. Germline loops: CDR1 SGHRS, CDR2 YFSETQ. Study results and limitations: Overall, approximately 150 TCR beta chains were annotated as cytomegalovirus-associated.

This clone was seen just once. The antigen is undetermined. The PCR employed 60 Vbeta primers together with 13 Jbeta primers. Libraries were prepared by immunoSEQ multiplex PCR; TCRdb keeps only in-frame clonotypes and omits some of them. This sample has 200,000 or so clones; 83% occur once, and the top ten carry around 1.5%. The rearrangement uses TRBV5-1 and TRBJ2-1, with 9 bases matching TRBD2. Sequenced: PBMCs. The sequence was obtained from a girl between 5 and 17 years old in good health and CMV-seronegative. CDR3 coding DNA: TGCGCCAGCAGCTCCGGGACTAGCAAGGTCTATGAGCAGTTCTTC. Its translation: CASSSGTSKVYEQFF. Filled out from reference TRBV5-1 and TRBJ2-1, the complete variable domain reads KAGVTQTPRYLIKTRGQQVTLSCSPISGHRSVSWYQQTPGQGLQFLFEYFSETQRNKGNFPGRFSGRQFSNSRSEMNVSTLELGDSALYLCASSSGTSKVYEQFFGPGTRLTVL.